The 26 T cell receptor beta chains given below trace back to one sample, sequenced in a study of CD8 T cells in ankylosing spondylitis. Findings and limits, study-wide: One TCR beta motif, made up of 7 or 8 highly homologous variants, appeared characteristic of ankylosing spondylitis blood.

What these receptors recognize is not known. TCRdb reprocessed the 5' RACE reads with MiXCR, giving one entry per CDR3 protein. The profile covers around 490,000 distinct CDR3 sequences, with about 5.4% appearing a single time and roughly 3.3% taken by the ten largest. Sequenced input: blood, either unsorted or a sorted T cell fraction (not recorded which). These receptor sequences come from a male donor with ankylosing spondylitis.

This clonotype was detected many times. J is TRBJ2-7 and V is TRBV9; D ambiguous. V lost 0 bases and J 0 bases, leaving 10 bases between the germline ends. Germline CDR1 SGDLS, CDR2 YYNGEE. CDR3 length equals 15 residues. CDR3 DNA: TGTGCCAGCAGCGTAGTTCCCGGACCCTCCTACGAGCAGTACTTC. Its translation: CASSVVPGPSYEQYF.

This clonotype has ten or more counts. The V call is TRBV4-2, the J call TRBJ2-2; 13 bases fit TRBD2. The CDR3 consists of 17 residues. Germline V gene sequence: CDR1 LGHNA, CDR2 YNFKEQ. V was clipped by 0 bases and J by 5 bases; unmatched bases: 3. The CDR3 sequence is CASSQDWTSGRTGELFF. The CDR3 region has the DNA TGTGCCAGCAGCCAAGATTGGACTAGCGGGAGAACCGGGGAGCTGTTTTTT.

This chain links TRBV12-3 or TRBV12-4 with TRBJ1-2; TRBD1 might be the D (5 bases). The CDR3 runs to 12 residues. Trimming removed 8 bases from V and 7 bases from J, with 14 bases in between. The CDR3 spells CASSFGGGGYTF. As DNA, the CDR3 is TGTGCCAGCTCCTTCGGGGGGGGTGGCTACACCTTC.

In this sample, this clonotype turned up many times. The chain couples TRBV4-2 to TRBJ1-5, with D perhaps TRBD1 (5 bases). The CDR3 is 16 amino acids. V dropped 0 bases and J dropped 4 bases, with 13 bases sitting between them. From germline, CDR1 is LGHNA and CDR2 YNFKEQ. CDR3 bases: TGTGCCAGCAGCCAAGAATGGAGGGACCCTAATCAGCCCCAGCATTTT. It specifies CASSQEWRDPNQPQHF.

This clonotype came up many times. The J gene is TRBJ2-4, the V gene TRBV4-2, with D maybe TRBD2 (7 bases). Germline values: CDR1 LGHNA, CDR2 YNFKEQ. CDR3 length: 19 residues. The V gene lost 0 bases and the J gene lost 4 bases, with 22 bases spanning the gap. CDR3 region: CASSQEEGGAVNPKNIQYF. CDR3 nucleotide sequence: TGTGCCAGCAGCCAAGAAGAAGGGGGGGCAGTAAATCCGAAAAACATTCAGTACTTC.

Many counts were recorded for this clonotype. The chain recombines TRBV7-9 with TRBJ1-1, with D unclear. V was trimmed by 8 bases and J by 4 bases, leaving 11 bases between them. CDR3 length equals 12 residues. Germline CDR1 is SEHNR and CDR2 is FQNEAQ (reference sequence). CDR3 DNA sequence: TGTGCCAGCTCCTCAAAGGCCACTGAAGCTTTCTTT. Its protein is CASSSKATEAFF.

This clonotype was counted many times. The chain joins TRBV29-1 to TRBJ1-1; 7 positions match TRBD1. This CDR3 spans 13 amino acids. Germline V gene lookup returns CDR1 SQVTM and CDR2 ANQGSEA. J gave up 2 bases and V 6 bases, and 6 bases lay outside the gene matches. Here the CDR3 reads CSVKQGENTEAFF. CDR3 in DNA: TGCAGCGTGAAGCAGGGGGAAAACACTGAAGCTTTCTTT.

This clonotype was counted ten times or more. This rearrangement joins TRBV10-3 to TRBJ1-1; unclear D gene. V was pared by 0 bases and J by 4 bases, with 9 bases between. Germline V gene sequence: CDR1 ENHRY, CDR2 SYGVKD. The CDR3 sequence is 14 residues long. As DNA, the CDR3 is TGTGCCATCAGTGAGTCCCCGGGCCCCACTGAAGCTTTCTTT. It encodes CAISESPGPTEAFF.

This clonotype was seen at least ten times. The gene calls are TRBV20-1 and TRBJ2-6; D gene unclear. Germline V gene sequence: CDR1 DFQATT, CDR2 SNEGSKA (reference sequence). This CDR3 contains 15 residues. V was clipped by 3 bases and J by 2 bases, with 11 bases between them. As DNA, the CDR3 is TGCAGTGCTAGGGTCTTCCAGCCTGGGGCCAACGTCCTGACTTTC. Protein sequence: CSARVFQPGANVLTF.

At least ten counts were recorded for this clonotype. The chain couples TRBV21-1 to TRBJ2-2; the D call of TRBD2 is as the table states it, not checked on the DNA. TRBV21-1 is recorded as a pseudogene. The CDR3 contains 15 residues. The CDR3 here is CASSNAGGYTGELFF. For the CDR3, the DNA is TGTGCCAGCAGCAATGCGGGAGGCTACACCGGGGAGCTGTTTTTT.

This clonotype was recorded many times. The V call is TRBV6-1, the J call TRBJ2-1; TRBD1 matches 7 bases. With 6 bases clipped from V and 9 bases from J, the junction kept 11 bases outside the gene matches. The length of the CDR3 is 14 residues. CDR1 and CDR2 from the germline V gene are MNHNS and SASEGT. CDR3 DNA: TGTGCCAGCAGAAAGGGGGCAGGGAGCGGTGAGCAGTTCTTC. The encoded protein is CASRKGAGSGEQFF.

This clonotype appeared many times. The V call is TRBV29-1, the J call TRBJ2-5; maybe TRBD2 (6 bases). Trimming took 1 base from V and 8 from J, leaving 17 bases between them. The CDR3 is 14 residues long. Germline V gene data show CDR1 as SQVTM and CDR2 as ANQGSEA. This chain's CDR3 is CSVEARRGYNTQYF. For the CDR3, the DNA is TGCAGCGTTGAAGCTCGGCGGGGCTATAATACCCAGTACTTC.

The sample holds a few counts of this clonotype. V usage is TRBV7-3 and J usage is TRBJ2-3; D is unresolved. CDR1 and CDR2 from the germline V gene are SGHTA and FQGTGA. The CDR3 covers 15 residues. Trimming shortened V by 1 base and J by 1 base, and 9 bases separated the two germline ends. The CDR3 loop reads CASSLNPGGTDTQYF. The CDR3 DNA follows: TGTGCCAGCAGCTTAAACCCAGGCGGCACAGATACGCAGTATTTT.

The V gene is TRBV18, the J gene TRBJ2-7; perhaps TRBD2 as D (6 bases). There are 15 residues in the CDR3. Germline-derived CDR1 and CDR2 are KGHSH and LQKENI. Trimming removed 4 bases from V and 6 bases from J, with 19 bases in between. Here the CDR3 DNA reads TGTGCCAGCTCACGAAATGAGATACTAGCCTTCGAGCAGTACTTC. Amino acids: CASSRNEILAFEQYF.

This clonotype was counted ten times or more. The rearrangement links TRBV6-1 to TRBJ2-5; D is unclear. The CDR3 sequence is 14 residues long. Germline lookup yields CDR1 MNHNS and CDR2 SASEGT. Trimming cost V 4 bases and J 4 bases, with 13 bases left between them. DNA of the CDR3: TGTGCCAGCAGTGCCGTGGGATCCCCAGAGACCCAGTACTTC. Amino acids: CASSAVGSPETQYF.

As regards this clonotype: This sequence may be a read error, since a much larger clone differs from it by one base. This chain connects TRBV6-5 to TRBJ2-7; TRBD1 matches 8 bases. CDR3 length: 15 residues. Germline assignment: CDR1 MNHEY and CDR2 SVGAGI. The ends lost 2 bases at V and 4 bases at J; junction bases unmatched: 7. The CDR3: CASSYPGQGHYEQYF. The CDR3 DNA reads TGTGCCAGCAGTTACCCTGGACAGGGACATTACGAGCAGTACTTC.

At least ten counts were recorded for this clonotype. The chain carries TRBV18 and TRBJ2-1; D unclear. The CDR3 is 16 residues long. V was clipped by 1 base and J by 0 bases, with 10 bases between them. Germline V lookup: CDR1 KGHSH, CDR2 LQKENI. As DNA, the CDR3 is TGTGCCAGCTCACCACTGACGGCTTCCTCCTACAATGAGCAGTTCTTC. Protein product: CASSPLTASSYNEQFF.

This clonotype was found many times. The chain links TRBV7-2 to TRBJ2-5; D is ambiguous. The CDR3 extends over 15 amino acids. Germline V gene data show CDR1 as SGHTA and CDR2 as FQGNSA. Trimming removed 1 base at V and 5 bases at J, with 14 bases between. The CDR3 nucleotides are TGTGCCAGCAGCTTAGAAGGCCGAGAGGTGGAGACCCAGTACTTC. Its translation is CASSLEGREVETQYF.

This clonotype came up many times. This chain uses TRBV27 with TRBJ2-7; maybe TRBD1 (6 bases). V lost 7 bases to trimming and J lost 3 bases, with 19 bases between them. This CDR3 is 15 amino acids long. From germline, CDR1 is MNHEY and CDR2 SMNVEV (reference sequence). The CDR3 reads CASKKTGRAYYEQYF. The CDR3 DNA reads as TGTGCCAGCAAGAAGACAGGAAGAGCCTACTACGAGCAGTACTTC.

This clonotype came up once. At one end, the junction sequence differs from germline, possibly due to a read error. The V and J genes are TRBV2 and TRBJ2-1; 10 bases are shared with TRBD2. Looked up from germline, CDR1 is SNHLY and CDR2 is FYNNEI. The CDR3 contains 20 residues. In DNA form, the CDR3 reads TGTGCCAGAACAATCAGGGCAACTAGCGGGGTCCGAGTCGCCTACAATGAGCTGTTCTTC. Its protein product is CARTIRATSGVRVAYNELFF.

This clonotype was detected ten times or more. This chain links TRBV7-9 with TRBJ2-7; the D gene is possibly TRBD2 (6 bases). Trimming shortened V by 3 bases and J by 3 bases, and 15 bases separated the two germline ends. Germline-derived CDR1 and CDR2 are SEHNR and FQNEAQ (reference sequence). CDR3 length: 15 amino acids. CDR3 region: CASSLDTGGLYEQYF. CDR3 nucleotide sequence: TGTGCCAGCAGCTTGGATACCGGGGGACTCTACGAGCAGTACTTC. The full variable domain, its missing parts supplied by reference TRBV7-9 and TRBJ2-7, is DTGVSQNPRHKITKRGQNVTFRCDPISEHNRLYWYRQTLGQGPEFLTYFQNEAQLEKSRLLSDRFSAERPKGSFSTLEIQRTEQGDSAMYLCASSLDTGGLYEQYFGPGTRLTVT.

This clonotype was found many times. In nucleotides, the CDR3 is TGCAGCGTTAGTAGAGGGTCGAGTACAAATACGCAGTATTTT. It specifies CSVSRGSSTNTQYF. The chain couples TRBV29-1 to TRBJ2-3; maybe TRBD2 (5 bases). Germline lookup yields CDR1 SQVTM and CDR2 ANQGSEA. The CDR3 runs to 14 residues. The V and J ends lost 5 bases and 7 bases respectively, with 19 bases between them.

This clonotype has at least ten counts. This rearrangement joins TRBV25-1 to TRBJ2-7; tentatively, D is TRBD2 (6 bases). Germline assignment: CDR1 MGHDK and CDR2 SYGVNS. The germline V and J ends were trimmed by 5 bases and 3 bases, with 14 bases remaining between them. The CDR3 sequence is 14 residues long. This chain's CDR3 is CASSSVGEDYEQYF. As DNA, the CDR3 is TGTGCCAGCAGTTCTGTTGGGGAGGACTACGAGCAGTACTTC.

This chain uses TRBV11-2 with TRBJ1-2; D not resolved. Germline assignment: CDR1 SGHAT and CDR2 FQNNGV. Trimming took 4 bases from V and 3 from J, leaving 6 bases between them. There are 12 residues in the CDR3. CDR3 nucleotides: TGTGCCAGCAGCTGGGATCACTATGGCTACACCTTC. This encodes CASSWDHYGYTF.

This clonotype was detected ten times or more. This chain links TRBV5-5 with TRBJ1-3; D is ambiguous. The germline V gene encodes CDR1 SGHKS and CDR2 YYEKEE (reference sequence). V lost 4 bases to trimming and J lost 0 bases, with 11 bases between them. The CDR3 spans 15 residues. Here the CDR3 DNA reads TGTGCCAGCAGCCCCCCCCGCGTCTCTGGAAACACCATATATTTT. It yields the protein CASSPPRVSGNTIYF.

This clonotype occurred many times. The chain employs TRBV7-3 and TRBJ2-3; D gene ambiguous. Deletions cut 2 bases from V and 2 bases from J, with 5 bases between. CDR1 is SGHTA, CDR2 FQGTGA, per germline. This CDR3 is built from 13 residues. CDR3 sequence reads: CASSLWNTDTQYF. DNA for the CDR3: TGTGCCAGCAGCTTATGGAACACAGATACGCAGTATTTT.